This T cell receptor beta chain was sequenced for a study of cytomegalovirus exposure and HLA in healthy donors. V gave up 5 bases and J gave up 4 bases, with 9 bases separating them. This CDR3 is 12 amino acids long. Looked up from germline, CDR1 is SEHNR and CDR2 is FQNEAQ (reference sequence). Libraries were prepared by immunoSEQ multiplex PCR; TCRdb keeps only in-frame clonotypes and omits some of them. This sample yields more than 250,000 clones, of which roughly 87% are seen a single time; approximately 1% belongs to the top ten. Input material: PBMCs. The receptor's source is a woman aged 30 to 39 in good health and CMV-seropositive. J is TRBJ2-7 and V is TRBV7-9; no firm D call. For the CDR3, the DNA is TGTGCCAGCAGCGATATGAGTTACGAGCAGTACTTC. Protein: CASSDMSYEQYF.